Following are 10 T cell receptor beta chains from one sample sequenced in a study of blood T cells in healthy people across ages. For the second PCR, which ran for roughly 7 to 11 cycles, a sample-barcoded 5' primer and a J-beta primer mix were used. TCRdb independently ran MiXCR on the 5' RACE reads; one entry per CDR3 protein. The table lists some 1.5 million distinct CDR3 sequences, 28% of them singletons, with more than 6% in the top ten. The sample was blood. Receptor source: a woman aged 25-40 years in good health.

The chain recombines TRBV14 with TRBJ1-6, with D tentatively TRBD1 (5 bases). This CDR3 region has 15 residues. Trimming cost V 4 bases and J 5 bases, with 12 bases left between them. Germline V lookup: CDR1 SGHDN, CDR2 FVKESK. CDR3 region: CASSRTAGNNSPLHF. In DNA, the CDR3 is TGTGCCAGCAGCCGGACGGCAGGGAATAATTCACCCCTCCACTTT.

The chain is built from TRBV14 and TRBJ1-1, with TRBD1 identical over 10 bases. Germline V gives CDR1 SGHDN, CDR2 FVKESK. The length of the CDR3 is 14 residues. Losses at the gene ends were 7 bases for V and 5 bases for J; bases not matched to a gene: 7. CDR3 sequence (DNA): TGTGCCAGCAAAAGGGACAGGGGACGGACTGAAGCTTTCTTT. This gives the protein CASKRDRGRTEAFF.

The chain joins TRBV20-1 to TRBJ2-1; D is ambiguous. The J call may not be correct, given that the DNA end is closer to TRBJ2-7. Per the germline V gene, CDR1 is DFQATT and CDR2 is SNEGSKA (reference sequence). The CDR3 loop spans 13 amino acids. This CDR3 reads CSAPLIPYNEQYF. CDR3 bases: TGCAGTGCCCCGTTAATCCCCTACAATGAGCAGTACTTC.

This clonotype has just a few counts. A much larger clone sits a single nucleotide away, making a read error possible. The chain uses TRBV20-1 and TRBJ1-2; no clear D. The CDR3 totals 14 residues. The germline CDR1 and CDR2 sequences are DFQATT and SNEGSKA (reference sequence). V lost 0 bases, J lost 4 bases, and 12 bases lay in between. DNA for the CDR3: TGCAGTGCTAGAGATAGGCGGCAGTGCTATGGCTACACCTTC. It yields the protein CSARDRRQCYGYTF.

This clonotype has more than one count but fewer than ten. A junction end diverges from the germline sequence, so it may reflect a read error. CDR3 nucleotides: TGCGCCAGCAACTTGGAGGGGGGTGACGAGCAGTACTTC. Translated: CASNLEGGDEQYF. The chain uses TRBV5-1 and TRBJ2-7; perhaps D is TRBD1 or TRBD2 (6 bases each). CDR3 length: 13 amino acids. Germline assignment: CDR1 SGHRS and CDR2 YFSETQ.

The sample holds a few counts of this clonotype. J is TRBJ2-5 and V is TRBV2, with D perhaps being TRBD1 or TRBD2 (5 bases each). The CDR3 spans 13 residues. The ends were cut back, 9 bases at V and 5 bases at J, with 16 bases in the middle. CDR1 and CDR2 (germline): SNHLY, FYNNEI. In DNA, the CDR3 is TGTGCCAGTGACGCGCAGGGCGGGGAGACCCAGTACTTC. Translated, it gives CASDAQGGETQYF.

The chain employs TRBV3-1 and TRBJ2-3, with TRBD2 identical over 8 bases. Trimming cost V 4 bases and J 6 bases; bases outside gene matches: 21. Germline V gives CDR1 LGHDT, CDR2 YNNKEL (reference sequence). This CDR3 is 19 amino acids long. Written as DNA, the CDR3 is TGTGCCAGCAGCCCTCAATTTTGGACTAGCATAGATAATTTGGATACGCAGTATTTT. Translating it yields CASSPQFWTSIDNLDTQYF.

This clonotype was detected only a few times. The junction differs from germline at one of its ends, possibly a read error. The chain links TRBV20-1 to TRBJ2-3, with D tentatively TRBD1 or TRBD2 (6 bases each). The germline V gene has CDR1 DFQATT and CDR2 SNEGSKA (reference sequence). This CDR3 region has 14 residues. CDR3 nucleotide sequence: TGCAGTGCTCGGGACACGGGGGACACAGATGCGCAGTATTTT. Amino acids: CSARDTGDTDAQYF.

This chain links TRBV7-2 with TRBJ2-3, with TRBD2 identical over 9 bases. The length of the CDR3 is 12 residues. The trim removed 6 bases at V and 8 bases at J, leaving 3 bases unmatched. The germline CDR1 and CDR2 sequences are SGHTA and FQGNSA. DNA for the CDR3: TGTGCCAGCAGGATTAGCGGGAGTACGCAGTATTTT. Translation gives CASRISGSTQYF.

The table lists this clonotype with a few counts. The chain employs TRBV6-7 and TRBJ2-3, with 15 bases aligning to TRBD2. TRBV6-7 is recorded as an ORF, its role being uncertain. The CDR3 has 20 amino acids. The V and J ends lost 7 bases and 4 bases, in that order; junction bases with no gene match: 18. The DNA of the CDR3 is TGTGCCAGCATAAATCCTCGGACTAGCGGGAGGGGAGACCCCCCAGATACGCAGTATTTT. Translated: CASINPRTSGRGDPPDTQYF.